The 6 T cell receptor beta chains presented below share a single source sample, sequenced in a study of blood T cell repertoires in COVID-19. This table comes from immunoSEQ multiplex PCR, and its TCRdb copy is limited to in-frame clones, with some not included. The sample lists roughly 280,000 clones, 86% occurring once. The sample taken for sequencing was peripheral blood. The receptor set was obtained from a man aged 18 to 29 with active or convalescent COVID-19.

The gene calls are TRBV24-1 and TRBJ2-7; 7 bases align to TRBD1. Germline V gene data show CDR1 as KGHDR and CDR2 as SFDVKD. The trim removed 6 bases at V and 6 bases at J, leaving 10 bases unmatched. This CDR3 is built from 14 residues. CDR3 coding DNA: TGTGCCACCAGTTCTGCGACAGGGACGGGCGAGCAGTACTTC. Encoded protein: CATSSATGTGEQYF.

The chain is built from TRBV29-1 and TRBJ2-3, with TRBD1 matching over 10 bases. The CDR3 runs 14 residues. CDR1 SQVTM and CDR2 ANQGSEA come from the germline V gene. Trimming took 7 bases from V and 4 from J; bases not matched to a gene: 8. This CDR3 is CSGRQGAKADTQYF. The CDR3 nucleotides are TGCAGCGGCCGACAGGGGGCAAAGGCAGATACGCAGTATTTT.

This clone was picked up a small number of times. V gene TRBV18 combines with J gene TRBJ1-4; a weak D match, TRBD1 (6 bases). Germline CDR1 KGHSH, CDR2 LQKENI. The CDR3 runs 15 residues. Trimming stripped 3 bases from V and 7 bases from J, with 15 bases between. CDR3 amino acids: CASSPLQGTSEKLFF. The DNA for the CDR3 is TGTGCCAGCTCACCTCTACAGGGCACCAGTGAAAAACTGTTTTTT.

This clone is a singleton in its sample. This CDR3 reads CAWSRTGAGSAEAFF. CDR3 in DNA: TGTGCCTGGAGTCGGACAGGGGCAGGGTCGGCTGAAGCTTTCTTT. V usage is TRBV30 and J usage is TRBJ1-1; 9 positions agree with TRBD1. The germline V gene encodes CDR1 GTSNPN and CDR2 SVGIG (reference sequence). The CDR3 has 15 residues. J gave up 6 bases and V 2 bases, and 10 bases lay outside the gene matches.

The rearrangement uses TRBV7-9 and TRBJ2-1; possible D gene TRBD2, 6 bases. The CDR3 is made up of 12 amino acids. Trimming cost V 5 bases and J 9 bases, with 11 bases left between them. CDR1 is SEHNR and CDR2 is FQNEAQ in the germline V gene (reference sequence). This CDR3 is CASSKEGGEQFF. CDR3 sequence (DNA): TGTGCCAGCAGCAAGGAGGGCGGTGAGCAGTTCTTC.

This chain links TRBV7-6 with TRBJ1-3; D unclear. This CDR3 contains 13 residues. Trimming shortened V by 7 bases and J by 0 bases, and 7 bases separated the two germline ends. In germline, CDR1 is SGHVS, CDR2 FNYEAQ. Here the CDR3 reads CASTPSSGNTIYF. For the CDR3, the DNA is TGTGCCAGCACCCCCAGCTCTGGAAACACCATATATTTT.